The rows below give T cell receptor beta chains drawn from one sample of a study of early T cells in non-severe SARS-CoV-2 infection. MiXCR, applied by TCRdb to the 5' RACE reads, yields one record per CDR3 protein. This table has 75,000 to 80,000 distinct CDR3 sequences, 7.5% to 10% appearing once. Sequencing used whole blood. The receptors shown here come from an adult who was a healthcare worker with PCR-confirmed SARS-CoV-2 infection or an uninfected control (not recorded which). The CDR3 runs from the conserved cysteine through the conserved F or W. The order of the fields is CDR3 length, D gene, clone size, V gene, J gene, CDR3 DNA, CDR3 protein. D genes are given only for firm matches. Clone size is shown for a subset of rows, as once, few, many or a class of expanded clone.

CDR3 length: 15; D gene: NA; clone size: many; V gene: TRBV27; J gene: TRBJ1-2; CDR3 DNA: TGTGCCAGCAGTTTACGCCAGGGGCCATTCTATGGCTACACCTTC; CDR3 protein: CASSLRQGPFYGYTF
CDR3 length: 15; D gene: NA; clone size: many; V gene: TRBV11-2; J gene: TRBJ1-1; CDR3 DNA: TGTGCCAGCAGCTTATATGCGGGTCGAGAGTCTGAAGCTTTCTTT; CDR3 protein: CASSLYAGRESEAFF
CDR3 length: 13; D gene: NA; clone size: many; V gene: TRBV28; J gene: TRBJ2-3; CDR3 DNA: TGTGCCAGCAGCATTACCCAGGCAGATACGCAGTATTTT; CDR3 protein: CASSITQADTQYF
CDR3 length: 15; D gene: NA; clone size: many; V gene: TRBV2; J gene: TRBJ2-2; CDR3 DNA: TGTGCCAGCACCCTAGGGCTAGGACTAACCGGGGAGCTGTTTTTT; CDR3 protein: CASTLGLGLTGELFF
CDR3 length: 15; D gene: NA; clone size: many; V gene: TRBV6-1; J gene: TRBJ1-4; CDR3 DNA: TGTGCCAGCAAACAGGGAGGAGGGCTTAATGAAAAACTGTTTTTT; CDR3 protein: CASKQGGGLNEKLFF
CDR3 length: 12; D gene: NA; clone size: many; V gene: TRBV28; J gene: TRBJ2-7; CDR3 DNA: TGTGCCAGCAGTCCCCGACCCTACGAGCAGTACTTC; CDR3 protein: CASSPRPYEQYF
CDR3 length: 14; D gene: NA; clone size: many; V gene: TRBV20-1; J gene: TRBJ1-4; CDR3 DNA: TGCAGTGCTAGAGATCAGTCAGGCTACGAAAAACTGTTTTTT; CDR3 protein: CSARDQSGYEKLFF
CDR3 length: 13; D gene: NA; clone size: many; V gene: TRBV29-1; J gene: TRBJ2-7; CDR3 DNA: TGCAGCGTTGTGCCCGAAACCTATGGCGAGCAGTACTTC; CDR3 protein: CSVVPETYGEQYF
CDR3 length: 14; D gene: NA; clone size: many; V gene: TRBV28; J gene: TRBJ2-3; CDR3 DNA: TGTGCCAGCAGTTTTGGAGGGTTTCGCGATACGCAGTATTTT; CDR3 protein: CASSFGGFRDTQYF
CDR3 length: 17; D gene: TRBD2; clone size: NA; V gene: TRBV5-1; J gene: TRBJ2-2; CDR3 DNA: TGCGCCAGCAGCTTGGTCCTGGGGACTAGGGACACCGGGGAGCTGTTTTTT; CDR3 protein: CASSLVLGTRDTGELFF
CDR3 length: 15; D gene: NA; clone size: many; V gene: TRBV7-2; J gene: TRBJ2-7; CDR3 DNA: TGTGCCAGCAGTTTCGACAGGACTGGTTCCTACGAGCAGTACTTC; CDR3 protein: CASSFDRTGSYEQYF
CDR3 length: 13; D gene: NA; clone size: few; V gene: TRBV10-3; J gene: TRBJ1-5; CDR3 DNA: TGTGCCATCAGTGCATATAGCAATCAGCCCCAGCATTTT; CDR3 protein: CAISAYSNQPQHF
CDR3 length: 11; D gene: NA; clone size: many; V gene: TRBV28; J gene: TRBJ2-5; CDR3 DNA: TGTGCCAGCAGTAGCCTGGAGACCCAGTACTTC; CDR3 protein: CASSSLETQYF
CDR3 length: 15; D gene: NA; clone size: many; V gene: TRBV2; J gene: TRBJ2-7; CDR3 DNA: TGTGCCAGCAGTGCGTTCGGACAAGTAGCCTACGAGCAGTACTTC; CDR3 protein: CASSAFGQVAYEQYF
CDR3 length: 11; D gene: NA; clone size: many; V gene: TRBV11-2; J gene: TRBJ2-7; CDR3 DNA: TGTGCCAGCAGCTTAGAAGTGGCCCAGTACTTC; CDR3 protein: CASSLEVAQYF
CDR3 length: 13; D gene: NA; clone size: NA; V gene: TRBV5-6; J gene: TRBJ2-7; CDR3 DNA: TGTGCCAGCAGCTCCGGGACTCATTACGAGCAGTACTTC; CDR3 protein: CASSSGTHYEQYF
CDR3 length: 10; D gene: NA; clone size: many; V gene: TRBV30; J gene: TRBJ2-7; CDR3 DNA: TGTGCCTGGCCGATAACCGAGCAGTACTTC; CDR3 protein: CAWPITEQYF
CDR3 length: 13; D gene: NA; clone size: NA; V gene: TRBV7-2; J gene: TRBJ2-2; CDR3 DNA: TGTGCCAGCAGCTTAGATGGACCCGGGGAGCTGTTTTTT; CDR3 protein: CASSLDGPGELFF
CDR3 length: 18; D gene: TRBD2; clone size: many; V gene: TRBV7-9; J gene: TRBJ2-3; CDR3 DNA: TGTGCCAGCAGCTTAGGGACTAGCGGGAGGGCGGCCACAGATACGCAGTATTTT; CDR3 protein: CASSLGTSGRAATDTQYF
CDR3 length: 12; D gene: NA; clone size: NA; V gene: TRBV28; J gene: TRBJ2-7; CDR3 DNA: TGTGCCAGCAGACCTCAGGGGAACGAGCAGTACTTC; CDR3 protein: CASRPQGNEQYF
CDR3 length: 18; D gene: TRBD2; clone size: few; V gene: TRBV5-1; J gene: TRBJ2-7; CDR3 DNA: TGCGCCAGCAACTTCGACCCCGAGGCAAAACTAGCGGGAGAGGAGCAGTACTTC; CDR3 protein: CASNFDPEAKLAGEEQYF
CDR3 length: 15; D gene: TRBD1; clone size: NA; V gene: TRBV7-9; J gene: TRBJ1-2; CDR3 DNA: TGTGCCAGCAGCTTAAGTTTGGGACAGCTAGAAGGCTACACCTTC; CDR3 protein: CASSLSLGQLEGYTF
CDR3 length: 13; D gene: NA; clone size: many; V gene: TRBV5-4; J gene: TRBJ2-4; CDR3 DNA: TGTGCCAGCAGCTTGTACGATCAAAACATTCAGTACTTC; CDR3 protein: CASSLYDQNIQYF
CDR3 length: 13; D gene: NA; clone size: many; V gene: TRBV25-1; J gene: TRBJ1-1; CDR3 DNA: TGTGCCAGCAGTGAACAGGGGCACGGTGAAGCTTTCTTT; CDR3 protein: CASSEQGHGEAFF
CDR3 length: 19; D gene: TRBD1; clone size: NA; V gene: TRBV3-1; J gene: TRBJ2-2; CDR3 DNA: TGTGCCAGCAGCCGGGGTGGGACAGCGCAACCCCAGAGGACCGGGGAGCTGTTTTTT; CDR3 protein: CASSRGGTAQPQRTGELFF
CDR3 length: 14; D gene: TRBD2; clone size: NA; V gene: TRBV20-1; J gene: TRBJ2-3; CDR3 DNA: TGCAGTGCTCGGGAGGGGGACTACACAGATACGCAGTATTTT; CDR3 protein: CSAREGDYTDTQYF
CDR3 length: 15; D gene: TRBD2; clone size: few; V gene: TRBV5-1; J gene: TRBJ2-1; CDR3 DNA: TGCGCCAGCAGCTCGAGCGGGACGACCTACAATGAGCAGTTCTTC; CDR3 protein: CASSSSGTTYNEQFF
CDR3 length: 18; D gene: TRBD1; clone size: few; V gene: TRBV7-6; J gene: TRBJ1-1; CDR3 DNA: TGTGCCAGCAGCGTCGCTTTTAGGGGGCGAGTGGTGAACACTGAAGCTTTCTTT; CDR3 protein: CASSVAFRGRVVNTEAFF
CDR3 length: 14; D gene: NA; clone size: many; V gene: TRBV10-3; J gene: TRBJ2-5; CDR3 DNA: TGTGCCATCAGTGAGTCATCGGGGACTGAGACCCAGTACTTC; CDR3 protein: CAISESSGTETQYF
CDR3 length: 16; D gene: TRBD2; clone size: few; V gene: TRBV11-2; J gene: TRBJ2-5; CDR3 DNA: TGTGCCAGCAGCTTAGTTGGGCGGGAGGCCCGTAAACCCCAGTACTTC; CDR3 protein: CASSLVGREARKPQYF
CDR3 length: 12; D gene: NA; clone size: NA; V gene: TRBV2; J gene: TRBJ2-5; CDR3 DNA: TGTGCCAGCGGGAGCACCGGAGAGACCCAGTACTTC; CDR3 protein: CASGSTGETQYF
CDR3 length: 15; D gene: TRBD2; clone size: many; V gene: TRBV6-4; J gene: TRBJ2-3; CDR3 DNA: TGTGCCAGTTCTAGCGGGAGGGCCGAAGGAGATACGCAGTATTTT; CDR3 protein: CASSSGRAEGDTQYF
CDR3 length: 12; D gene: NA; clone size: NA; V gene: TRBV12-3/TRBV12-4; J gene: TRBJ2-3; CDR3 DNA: TGTGCCAGCAGAATGGCTACAGATACGCAGTATTTT; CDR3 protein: CASRMATDTQYF
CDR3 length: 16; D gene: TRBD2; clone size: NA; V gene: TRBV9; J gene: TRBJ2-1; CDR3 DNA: TGTGCCAGCAGCGTGCCCCATGGGGGGGGGTACAATGAGCAGTTCTTC; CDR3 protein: CASSVPHGGGYNEQFF
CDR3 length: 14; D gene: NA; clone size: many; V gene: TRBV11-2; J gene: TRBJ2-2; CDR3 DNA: TGTGCCAGCAGCCAAACTCTAGGAGCCGGGGAGCTGTTTTTT; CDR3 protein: CASSQTLGAGELFF
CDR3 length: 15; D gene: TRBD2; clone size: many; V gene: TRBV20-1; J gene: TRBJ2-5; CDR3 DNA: TGCAGTGCTAGCTCCGGGACTAGCGACCGAGAGACCCAGTACTTC; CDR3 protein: CSASSGTSDRETQYF
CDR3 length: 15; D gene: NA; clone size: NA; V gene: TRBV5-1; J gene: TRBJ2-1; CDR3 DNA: TGCGCCAGCAGCTTGGACGAGAGCGCCTACAATGAGCAGTTCTTC; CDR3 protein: CASSLDESAYNEQFF
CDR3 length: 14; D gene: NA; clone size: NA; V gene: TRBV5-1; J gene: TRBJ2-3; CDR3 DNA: TGCGCCAGCACCCCGGGGTCTGGGGTAGATACGCAGTATTTT; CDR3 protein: CASTPGSGVDTQYF
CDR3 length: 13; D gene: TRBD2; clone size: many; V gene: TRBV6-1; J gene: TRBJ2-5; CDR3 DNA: TGTGCCTGCAGGCGGGAGCAGATTGAGACCCAGTACTTC; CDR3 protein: CACRREQIETQYF
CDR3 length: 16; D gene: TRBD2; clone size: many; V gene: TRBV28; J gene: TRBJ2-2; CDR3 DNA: TGTGCCAGCCGGTTACTAGCGGGAGGAGTAACCGGGGAGCTGTTTTTT; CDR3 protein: CASRLLAGGVTGELFF
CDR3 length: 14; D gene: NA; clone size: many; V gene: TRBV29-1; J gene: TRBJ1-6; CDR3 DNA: TGCAGCCCAGACGGCGTATCCTATAATTCACCCCTCCACTTT; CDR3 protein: CSPDGVSYNSPLHF
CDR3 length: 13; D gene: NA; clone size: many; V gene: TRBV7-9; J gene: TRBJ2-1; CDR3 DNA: TGTGCCAGCAGCGGGCGACAGAACAATGAGCAGTTCTTC; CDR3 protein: CASSGRQNNEQFF